This T cell receptor beta chain was sequenced for a study of blood T cell repertoires in COVID-19. Study-wide context: Sample material is recorded as cDNA or gDNA derived from T cells, B-cell-depleted T cells, or PBMCs.

In the study's own analysis: Nucleated cell number was recorded as an estimate derived from reference gene primer amplification. The data were produced by immunoSEQ multiplex PCR, yet TCRdb's version contains in-frame clones alone and is incomplete. V and J calls and clone size come straight from that table; D and trimming were deduced from the DNA. Here the sample spans roughly 140,000 clones, 84% being singletons. The CDR3 is 16 amino acids. Trimming shortened V by 1 base and J by 0 bases, and 12 bases separated the two germline ends. Germline V CDR1 and CDR2: SGHVS, FQNEAQ. This study enrolled people aged about 18 to 100 from 24 US geographic areas. Each participant's cohort was designated according to participant-reported clinical history.

Material: PBMCs or T cells enriched from blood (not recorded which). V and J are TRBV7-8 and TRBJ1-1; the D gene is possibly TRBD1 (5 bases). This TCR was sampled from a woman in her late teens or twenties who had been exposed to COVID-19. The CDR3 sequence: CASSLGGRGLNTEAFF. As DNA, the CDR3 is TGTGCCAGCAGCTTAGGAGGGAGGGGATTGAACACTGAAGCTTTCTTT.